This is a list of T cell receptor beta chains from one sample in a study of EBV T-cell therapy then PD-1 blockade in nasopharyngeal carcinoma. No cognate antigen is known for these TCRs. This table comes from immunoSEQ multiplex PCR, and its TCRdb copy is limited to in-frame clones, with some not included. The sample lists about 19,000 clones, 84% occurring once. The sequences come from CD8+ T cells from blood, collected at roughly day 32 from a patient whose treatment included autologous EBV-specific T cells and nivolumab. The source is a man in his forties with nasopharyngeal carcinoma. Both conserved end residues are part of each CDR3. D genes are given only for firm matches. Size tells how often a clone was seen (once, few, many) or the class of an expanded clone, and some rows leave it out.

d_gene: TRBD1
abundance: -
v_gene: TRBV7-9
j_gene: TRBJ1-2
CDR3aa: CASSLGQGGDGYTF
CDR3nt: TGTGCCAGCAGCTTAGGACAGGGAGGGGATGGCTACACCTTC

d_gene: TRBD2
abundance: -
v_gene: TRBV27
j_gene: TRBJ2-7
CDR3aa: CASRSSGGGYEQYF
CDR3nt: TGTGCCAGCAGATCAAGCGGGGGAGGCTACGAGCAGTACTTC

d_gene: TRBD2
abundance: -
v_gene: TRBV6-5
j_gene: TRBJ2-7
CDR3aa: CASSQTSGSSYEQYF
CDR3nt: TGTGCCAGCAGCCAGACTAGCGGGAGCTCCTACGAGCAGTACTTC

d_gene: -
abundance: few
v_gene: TRBV29-1
j_gene: TRBJ1-2
CDR3aa: CSAGTGEFAGYTF
CDR3nt: TGCAGCGCCGGGACGGGGGAGTTCGCTGGCTACACCTTC

d_gene: TRBD2
abundance: few
v_gene: TRBV6-4
j_gene: TRBJ2-3
CDR3aa: CASSPSGGAADTQYF
CDR3nt: TGTGCCAGCAGTCCTAGCGGGGGGGCAGCAGATACGCAGTATTTT

d_gene: -
abundance: -
v_gene: TRBV19
j_gene: TRBJ1-6
CDR3aa: CASRGYGGGGSPLHF
CDR3nt: TGTGCCAGTAGAGGGTACGGAGGAGGGGGTTCACCCCTCCACTTT

d_gene: TRBD1
abundance: -
v_gene: TRBV11-1
j_gene: TRBJ1-1
CDR3aa: CASSFRGRNTEAFF
CDR3nt: TGTGCCAGCAGCTTCAGGGGGCGGAACACTGAAGCTTTCTTT

d_gene: TRBD2
abundance: -
v_gene: TRBV27
j_gene: TRBJ2-3
CDR3aa: CASSLFSSGSTDTQYF
CDR3nt: TGTGCCAGCAGTTTATTTTCTAGCGGCTCCACAGATACGCAGTATTTT

d_gene: -
abundance: few
v_gene: TRBV9
j_gene: TRBJ2-3
CDR3aa: CASSVGADTQYF
CDR3nt: TGTGCCAGCAGCGTAGGGGCAGATACGCAGTATTTT

d_gene: TRBD1
abundance: -
v_gene: TRBV9
j_gene: TRBJ2-7
CDR3aa: CASSPQTGEDEQYF
CDR3nt: TGTGCCAGCAGCCCCCAGACAGGGGAGGACGAGCAGTACTTC

d_gene: -
abundance: -
v_gene: TRBV7-8
j_gene: TRBJ1-1
CDR3aa: CASSSLTGIPTEAFF
CDR3nt: TGTGCCAGCAGCTCCTTAACCGGGATCCCCACTGAAGCTTTCTTT

d_gene: -
abundance: -
v_gene: TRBV4-1
j_gene: TRBJ2-3
CDR3aa: CASSQFKIGVGDTQYF
CDR3nt: TGCGCCAGCAGCCAATTTAAGATAGGGGTTGGGGATACGCAGTATTTT

d_gene: -
abundance: -
v_gene: TRBV7-9
j_gene: TRBJ2-7
CDR3aa: CASSLGGGSAYEQYF
CDR3nt: TGTGCCAGCAGCTTAGGTGGGGGATCTGCCTACGAGCAGTACTTC

d_gene: -
abundance: -
v_gene: TRBV11-2
j_gene: TRBJ2-3
CDR3aa: CASSSWDESTDTQYF
CDR3nt: TGTGCCAGCAGCTCCTGGGACGAAAGCACAGATACGCAGTATTTT

d_gene: TRBD1
abundance: -
v_gene: TRBV6-6
j_gene: TRBJ1-2
CDR3aa: CASSDPGQDYYGYTF
CDR3nt: TGTGCCAGCAGTGATCCGGGACAGGATTACTATGGCTACACCTTC

d_gene: -
abundance: few
v_gene: TRBV28
j_gene: TRBJ1-3
CDR3aa: CASSYSGNTIYF
CDR3nt: TGTGCCAGCAGTTATTCTGGAAACACCATATATTTT

d_gene: -
abundance: -
v_gene: TRBV4-1
j_gene: TRBJ2-5
CDR3aa: CASSQILGETQYF
CDR3nt: TGCGCCAGCAGCCAGATTCTTGGGGAGACCCAGTACTTC

d_gene: TRBD1
abundance: -
v_gene: TRBV28
j_gene: TRBJ2-1
CDR3aa: CASSFPRQGYNEQFF
CDR3nt: TGTGCCAGCAGCTTTCCCCGACAGGGTTACAATGAGCAGTTCTTC

d_gene: TRBD1
abundance: many
v_gene: TRBV7-9
j_gene: TRBJ1-5
CDR3aa: CASSTGTGNQPQHF
CDR3nt: TGTGCCAGCAGCACCGGGACAGGCAATCAGCCCCAGCATTTT

d_gene: TRBD1
abundance: -
v_gene: TRBV7-9
j_gene: TRBJ1-5
CDR3aa: CALPGQGNQPQHF
CDR3nt: TGTGCCCTTCCCGGACAGGGGAATCAGCCCCAGCATTTT

d_gene: -
abundance: -
v_gene: TRBV5-6
j_gene: TRBJ1-5
CDR3aa: CASSLVYIKLYSNQPQHF
CDR3nt: TGTGCCAGCAGCTTGGTTTATATAAAGTTATATAGCAATCAGCCCCAGCATTTT

d_gene: -
abundance: -
v_gene: TRBV29-1
j_gene: TRBJ1-3
CDR3aa: CGGNSGNTIYF
CDR3nt: TGCGGGGGGAACTCTGGAAACACCATATATTTT

d_gene: -
abundance: -
v_gene: TRBV7-9
j_gene: TRBJ1-2
CDR3aa: CASSLKGYGYTF
CDR3nt: TGTGCCAGCAGCTTAAAAGGCTATGGCTACACCTTC

d_gene: -
abundance: -
v_gene: TRBV6-5
j_gene: TRBJ1-1
CDR3aa: CASSYSTVNTEAFF
CDR3nt: TGTGCCAGCAGTTACTCGACGGTGAACACTGAAGCTTTCTTT

d_gene: TRBD1
abundance: -
v_gene: TRBV7-9
j_gene: TRBJ1-5
CDR3aa: CASSLAGQGEDQPQHF
CDR3nt: TGTGCCAGCAGCTTAGCTGGACAGGGAGAGGATCAGCCCCAGCATTTT

d_gene: -
abundance: -
v_gene: TRBV18
j_gene: TRBJ1-4
CDR3aa: CASSPPPSGETTNEKLFF
CDR3nt: TGTGCCAGCTCACCCCCCCCCTCGGGGGAGACGACTAATGAAAAACTGTTTTTT

d_gene: -
abundance: -
v_gene: TRBV6-5
j_gene: TRBJ1-6
CDR3aa: CASSFPRGGENSPLHF
CDR3nt: TGTGCCAGCAGTTTCCCTCGCGGGGGGGAAAATTCACCCCTCCACTTT

d_gene: -
abundance: -
v_gene: TRBV13
j_gene: TRBJ1-2
CDR3aa: CASSPSSGVGYTF
CDR3nt: TGTGCCAGCAGCCCATCCTCGGGGGTTGGCTACACCTTC

d_gene: -
abundance: -
v_gene: TRBV2
j_gene: TRBJ1-4
CDR3aa: CASSDQGGSNEKLFF
CDR3nt: TGTGCCAGCAGTGACCAGGGTGGCAGCAATGAAAAACTGTTTTTT

d_gene: -
abundance: -
v_gene: TRBV6-4
j_gene: TRBJ2-3
CDR3aa: CASSERITDTQYF
CDR3nt: TGTGCCAGCAGTGAAAGAATCACAGATACGCAGTATTTT

d_gene: -
abundance: -
v_gene: TRBV6-9
j_gene: TRBJ2-1
CDR3aa: CASSYRLENEQFF
CDR3nt: TGTGCCAGCAGTTACAGACTAGAAAATGAGCAGTTCTTC

d_gene: -
abundance: -
v_gene: TRBV6-2/TRBV6-3
j_gene: TRBJ1-2
CDR3aa: CASSLTAGDAQDYGYTF
CDR3nt: TGTGCCAGCAGCCTAACCGCGGGGGACGCCCAGGACTATGGCTACACCTTC

d_gene: -
abundance: -
v_gene: TRBV5-8
j_gene: TRBJ1-6
CDR3aa: CASSLEALHNSPLHF
CDR3nt: TGTGCCAGCAGCTTGGAGGCCCTCCATAATTCACCCCTCCACTTT

d_gene: -
abundance: once
v_gene: TRBV28
j_gene: TRBJ2-7
CDR3aa: CASRLRRGRSYEQYF
CDR3nt: TGTGCCAGCAGACTCCGCAGGGGGAGGTCCTACGAGCAGTACTTC

d_gene: TRBD1
abundance: -
v_gene: TRBV27
j_gene: TRBJ2-7
CDR3aa: CASSLLPGTGGHEQYF
CDR3nt: TGTGCCAGCAGTTTATTGCCCGGGACAGGGGGCCACGAGCAGTACTTC

d_gene: -
abundance: -
v_gene: TRBV2
j_gene: TRBJ2-3
CDR3aa: CASSDLLGDSTDTQYF
CDR3nt: TGTGCCAGCAGCGACCTCCTTGGCGATAGCACAGATACGCAGTATTTT

d_gene: -
abundance: -
v_gene: TRBV27
j_gene: TRBJ2-7
CDR3aa: CASRSLSSYEQYF
CDR3nt: TGTGCCAGCAGGTCCCTCTCCTCCTACGAGCAGTACTTC

d_gene: -
abundance: -
v_gene: TRBV3-1/TRBV3-2
j_gene: TRBJ2-5
CDR3aa: CASSQRGLVKETQYF
CDR3nt: TGTGCCAGCAGCCAAAGGGGACTGGTAAAAGAGACCCAGTACTTC

d_gene: TRBD2
abundance: -
v_gene: TRBV3-1/TRBV3-2
j_gene: TRBJ2-5
CDR3aa: CASSHEFSGAGTQYF
CDR3nt: TGTGCCAGCAGCCATGAGTTTAGCGGGGCAGGGACCCAGTACTTC

d_gene: -
abundance: many
v_gene: TRBV19
j_gene: TRBJ2-4
CDR3aa: CASSTPGVYGVKNIQYF
CDR3nt: TGTGCCAGTAGTACCCCCGGAGTCTACGGTGTCAAAAACATTCAGTACTTC

d_gene: -
abundance: once
v_gene: TRBV7-8
j_gene: TRBJ1-2
CDR3aa: CASSPRHANYGYTF
CDR3nt: TGTGCCAGCAGCCCTAGGCACGCTAACTATGGCTACACCTTC

d_gene: -
abundance: -
v_gene: TRBV27
j_gene: TRBJ2-5
CDR3aa: CASSLLGEEGTQYF
CDR3nt: TGTGCCAGCAGTTTATTAGGGGAAGAGGGGACCCAGTACTTC

d_gene: -
abundance: -
v_gene: TRBV6-6
j_gene: TRBJ2-7
CDR3aa: CASSYSRPGSYEQYF
CDR3nt: TGTGCCAGCAGTTACTCAAGGCCGGGATCCTACGAGCAGTACTTC

d_gene: TRBD2
abundance: -
v_gene: TRBV4-3
j_gene: TRBJ2-1
CDR3aa: CASSQDHAGLAGFEQFF
CDR3nt: TGCGCCAGCAGCCAAGATCACGCGGGACTAGCGGGGTTTGAGCAGTTCTTC